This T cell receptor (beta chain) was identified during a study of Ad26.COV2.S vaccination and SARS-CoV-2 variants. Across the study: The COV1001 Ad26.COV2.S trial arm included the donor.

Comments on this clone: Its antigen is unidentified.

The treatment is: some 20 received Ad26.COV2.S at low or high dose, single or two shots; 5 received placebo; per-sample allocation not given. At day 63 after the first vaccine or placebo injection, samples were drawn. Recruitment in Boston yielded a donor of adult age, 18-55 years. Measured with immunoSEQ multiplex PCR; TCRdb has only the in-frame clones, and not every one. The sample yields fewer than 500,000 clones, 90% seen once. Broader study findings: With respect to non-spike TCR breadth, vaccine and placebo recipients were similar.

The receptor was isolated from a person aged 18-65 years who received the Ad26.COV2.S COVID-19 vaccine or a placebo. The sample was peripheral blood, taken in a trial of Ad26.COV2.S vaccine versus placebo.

CDR3 in amino acids: CASSSPGGANVLTF. CDR3 coding DNA: TGTGCCAGCAGCTCCCCGGGTGGGGCCAACGTCCTGACTTTC. The chain couples TRBV7-2 to TRBJ2-6; no definite D call. V was shortened by 4 bases and J by 3 bases, with 7 bases between the two germline ends. Germline V lookup: CDR1 SGHTA, CDR2 FQGNSA. The CDR3 loop spans 14 amino acids.